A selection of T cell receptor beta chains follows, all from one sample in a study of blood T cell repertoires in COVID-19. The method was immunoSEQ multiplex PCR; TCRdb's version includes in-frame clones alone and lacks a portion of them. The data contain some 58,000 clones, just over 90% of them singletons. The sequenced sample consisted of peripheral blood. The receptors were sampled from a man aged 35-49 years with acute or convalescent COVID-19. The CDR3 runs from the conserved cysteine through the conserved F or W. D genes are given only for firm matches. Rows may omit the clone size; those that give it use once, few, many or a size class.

TGTGCCAGCAGCTTGGCTCCCGGGACAGCTAACACTGAAGCTTTCTTT,CASSLAPGTANTEAFF,TRBD1,.,TRBV5-6,TRBJ1-1
TGTGCCAGCAGGGAAACAGGGATGGGGACAGATACGCAGTATTTT,CASRETGMGTDTQYF,.,.,TRBV2,TRBJ2-3
TGTGCCAGCAGTTTTATTTTGGACAGGGGTCCGAACGGGGAGCTGTTTTTT,CASSFILDRGPNGELFF,TRBD1,once,TRBV27,TRBJ2-2
TGTGCCAGCTCGTACAGGGGCGGAGGCCAAGAGACCCAGTACTTC,CASSYRGGGQETQYF,TRBD1,.,TRBV18,TRBJ2-5
TGTGCCAGCAGCGGACAGGGGTCTGAGCAGCCCCAGCATTTT,CASSGQGSEQPQHF,TRBD1,once,TRBV6-4,TRBJ1-5
TGTGCCAGTAGCCCTCGGGACAGGGGTGGGGGAGAGACCCAGTACTTC,CASSPRDRGGGETQYF,TRBD1,.,TRBV19,TRBJ2-5
TGTGCCAGCAGCCCTTCCTTTGGCGGGAGCTCCTACAATGAGCAGTTCTTC,CASSPSFGGSSYNEQFF,TRBD2,.,TRBV7-8,TRBJ2-1
TGTGCTAGCAGTCCCGGGACAGGGGACGGAAAGACCCAGTACTTC,CASSPGTGDGKTQYF,TRBD1,once,TRBV7-7,TRBJ2-5
TGCACCAGCAGCCAAGATGGACAGGGCTACGAGCAGTACTTC,CTSSQDGQGYEQYF,.,.,TRBV1,TRBJ2-7
TGCGCCAGCAAACCCAATAGCGGGAGCTCTTCCTACGAGCAGTACTTC,CASKPNSGSSSYEQYF,TRBD2,once,TRBV4-1,TRBJ2-7
TGTGCCAGTAGGACAGAAGGTGCGGGAGTGGCAGATACGCAGTATTTT,CASRTEGAGVADTQYF,TRBD2,.,TRBV19,TRBJ2-3
TGTGCCAGCAGCTCCCCGGGCTCTGGAAACACCATATATTTT,CASSSPGSGNTIYF,.,.,TRBV7-9,TRBJ1-3
TGTGCCTGGAGTAGGGGGGGTCGGTCTCAGCCCCAGCATTTT,CAWSRGGRSQPQHF,.,few,TRBV30,TRBJ1-5
TGTGCCAGCAGCCCGCTCCTGCCGGGGTTGAGCGGGGTCGGAAATGAGCAGTTCTTC,CASSPLLPGLSGVGNEQFF,TRBD2,.,TRBV5-6,TRBJ2-1
TGTGCCAGCAGCGTAGGAGTAGCGGGAGGCGGGGAGACCCAGTACTTC,CASSVGVAGGGETQYF,TRBD2,.,TRBV9,TRBJ2-5
TGTGCCAGCAGTGATCCAACCGGGACACAGAAAGCAGATGAAAAACTGTTTTTT,CASSDPTGTQKADEKLFF,.,.,TRBV25-1,TRBJ1-4
TGCGCCAGCAGCTTGGAAGGGGAGGTGAGGCACGAGCAGTACTTC,CASSLEGEVRHEQYF,.,.,TRBV5-1,TRBJ2-7
TGCGCCAGCAGCTTTGGTCCTAGCGGCACAGATACGCAGTATTTT,CASSFGPSGTDTQYF,.,.,TRBV5-1,TRBJ2-3
TGTGCCAGCAGTTTATTTCTAGACGCTAGCACAGATACGCAGTATTTT,CASSLFLDASTDTQYF,.,.,TRBV27,TRBJ2-3
TGCAGTGCAAGTAGCGGGAGAGGGTCTTGGGAGACCCAGTACTTC,CSASSGRGSWETQYF,TRBD2,.,TRBV20-1,TRBJ2-5
TGTGCCAGCAGTTACTCCCATGCGGGGATCTATGGCTACACCTTC,CASSYSHAGIYGYTF,.,.,TRBV6-5,TRBJ1-2
TGTGCCAGCAGCTTAGATGTGACTAGCGGGAGGGCCAATGAGCAGTTCTTC,CASSLDVTSGRANEQFF,TRBD2,once,TRBV11-2,TRBJ2-1
TGCGCCAGCAGCTTTCAGGGGGCCTCGAACACTGAAGCTTTCTTT,CASSFQGASNTEAFF,TRBD1,few,TRBV5-1,TRBJ1-1
TGCGCCAGCAGCTCCGGACAGTCCTATGGCTACACCTTC,CASSSGQSYGYTF,.,.,TRBV5-1,TRBJ1-2
TGTGCCAGCAGCCAAGGGACTAGCGGGAGGGGGGTCAATGAGCAGTTCTTC,CASSQGTSGRGVNEQFF,TRBD2,.,TRBV4-2,TRBJ2-1
TGTGCCAGCAGTTTAATACAGGGTGGCTACACCTTC,CASSLIQGGYTF,.,.,TRBV28,TRBJ1-2
TGTGCCAGCAGCCAAACGAGCGGGAGTGACACCTCCGGGGAGCTGTTTTTT,CASSQTSGSDTSGELFF,TRBD2,.,TRBV9,TRBJ2-2
TGTGCCAGTAGTATAAGGAGGCTAGCGGGAACTGAGCAGTTCTTC,CASSIRRLAGTEQFF,TRBD2,.,TRBV19,TRBJ2-1
TGCGCCAGCAGCCAAGATTTTGCCTCCGGGAATGAGCAGTTCTTC,CASSQDFASGNEQFF,.,.,TRBV4-3,TRBJ2-1
TGTGCCAGCAACTCCCAGGGGGTCACTGAAGCTTTCTTT,CASNSQGVTEAFF,TRBD1,.,TRBV2,TRBJ1-1
TGTGCCAGCAGCCGTTATACGCAGGGGGCGTTGGCTGAAGCTTTCTTT,CASSRYTQGALAEAFF,TRBD1,.,TRBV7-9,TRBJ1-1
TGTGCCAGCAGCCAAGAGGGACAGCCCTACAATGAGCAGTTCTTC,CASSQEGQPYNEQFF,TRBD1,.,TRBV3-1/TRBV3-2,TRBJ2-1
TGTGCCAGCAGTTATTCCTTCCAGGGGGCTGGAAACACCATATATTTT,CASSYSFQGAGNTIYF,TRBD1,.,TRBV6-5,TRBJ1-3
TGTGCCAGCAGCTTGGAGGAGGGACGAAATTCACCCCTCCACTTT,CASSLEEGRNSPLHF,.,.,TRBV5-4,TRBJ1-6
TGTGCCAGCTCACCACCGGACAGGGTGATTGGAAACACCATATATTTT,CASSPPDRVIGNTIYF,TRBD1,.,TRBV18,TRBJ1-3
TGTGCCACCAGTGGGGGCAACTGGAACACTGAAGCTTTCTTT,CATSGGNWNTEAFF,.,.,TRBV24-1,TRBJ1-1
TGCGCCAGCAGTGGACTAGCGGGAGTGGGCAATGAGCAGTTCTTC,CASSGLAGVGNEQFF,TRBD2,.,TRBV10-1,TRBJ2-1
TGTGCCAGCACCTTGACACAGCACCATTCAGGCGAGCAGTACTTC,CASTLTQHHSGEQYF,.,.,TRBV28,TRBJ2-7
TGCGCCAGCAGCCAAGATATACGGACACCTGAAGCTTTCTTT,CASSQDIRTPEAFF,.,.,TRBV4-1,TRBJ1-1
TGTGCCAGCAGCCAAGATTCTAGCAGCTACGAGCAGTACTTC,CASSQDSSSYEQYF,.,.,TRBV3-1/TRBV3-2,TRBJ2-7
TGTGCCAGCAGCCTTACCCCAACTAGCGGGAAAAACACCGGGGAGCTGTTTTTT,CASSLTPTSGKNTGELFF,TRBD2,.,TRBV11-2,TRBJ2-2
TGTGCCAGTAGTACTCCCACTAGTTACAATGAGCAGTTCTTC,CASSTPTSYNEQFF,.,.,TRBV19,TRBJ2-1
TGTGCCACCTCCCGGGGGGGTGGCAATGAGCAGTTCTTC,CATSRGGGNEQFF,TRBD2,.,TRBV24-1,TRBJ2-1
TGTGCCAGCAGCCCTGACAGGGGGCGCGAAAAACTGTTTTTT,CASSPDRGREKLFF,TRBD1,.,TRBV5-4,TRBJ1-4
TGTGCCAGCAGCTTAGCAGGTCCTAGCGGGAGGCTCTACGAGCAGTACTTC,CASSLAGPSGRLYEQYF,TRBD2,.,TRBV7-2,TRBJ2-7
TGTGCCAGCAGCCCCCGACTAGCGGGCGGGGAGCTGTTTTTT,CASSPRLAGGELFF,TRBD2,.,TRBV3-1/TRBV3-2,TRBJ2-2
TGTGCCAGCAGCGTAGCCGGGGGAAACTATGGCTACACCTTC,CASSVAGGNYGYTF,.,.,TRBV9,TRBJ1-2
TGCGCCAGCAGCTTGGGACAGGGTTCGGCCACTGAAGCTTTCTTT,CASSLGQGSATEAFF,TRBD1,.,TRBV5-1,TRBJ1-1
TGTGCCAGCAGCCGACAAGTCTATCAGCCCCAGCATTTT,CASSRQVYQPQHF,.,.,TRBV5-8,TRBJ1-5
TGTGCCAGCAGCCCTACCGCTGGAAACACCATATATTTT,CASSPTAGNTIYF,.,.,TRBV11-3,TRBJ1-3
TGTGCCTGGGGTAGACTAGCGGGAGGCAATGAGCAGTTCTTC,CAWGRLAGGNEQFF,TRBD2,once,TRBV30,TRBJ2-1
TGTGCCAGCAGGTTAAAACAGGGATACTCCTACGAGCAGTACTTC,CASRLKQGYSYEQYF,.,.,TRBV27,TRBJ2-7
TGTGCCAGCAGCGCAGGGGGCGCCGGGGGCAATCAGCCCCAGCATTTT,CASSAGGAGGNQPQHF,TRBD1,once,TRBV2,TRBJ1-5
TGTGCCACCGCGGGACAGACGAGCAACTATGGCTACACCTTC,CATAGQTSNYGYTF,TRBD1,.,TRBV19,TRBJ1-2
TGTGCCAGTAGTATGGCGGGTAGCAATCAGCCCCAGCATTTT,CASSMAGSNQPQHF,.,once,TRBV19,TRBJ1-5